These T cell receptor beta chains were read from a single sample in a study of T-cell reconstitution after alpha-beta-depleted transplantation in children. TCRdb re-analysed the PCR reads in MiXCR, keeping a single row per CDR3 protein. This table holds roughly 500,000 distinct CDR3 sequences, about 30% found once. This specimen consisted of PBMCs from the stem cell graft donor, obtained from the stem cell graft. Receptors originate from a human donor who donated a stem cell graft to a child with aplastic anemia. CDR3s include the opening cysteine and the closing phenylalanine or tryptophan. A D gene is named only where the DNA matches it firmly. Clone size is not always given. Where it is, it says once, few, many or a class for expanded clones.

D gene: .; J gene: TRBJ2-7; V gene: TRBV6-2/TRBV6-3; clone size: .; CDR3 DNA: TGTGCCAGCAGTTACTCGGGGGGAGACTACGAGCAGTACTTC; CDR3 protein: CASSYSGGDYEQYF
D gene: TRBD2; J gene: TRBJ2-1; V gene: TRBV18; clone size: few; CDR3 DNA: TGTGCCAGCTCACCACCGATCACGGGAGGGTCAAAGCAGTTCTTC; CDR3 protein: CASSPPITGGSKQFF
D gene: .; J gene: TRBJ1-2; V gene: TRBV6-5; clone size: .; CDR3 DNA: TGTGCCAGCAGTTATAAGGGAGAGGGCTACACCTTC; CDR3 protein: CASSYKGEGYTF
D gene: .; J gene: TRBJ2-3; V gene: TRBV20-1; clone size: .; CDR3 DNA: TGCAGTGCTAATAACAGGCTAGCGAGGGTGTCGCAGTATTTT; CDR3 protein: CSANNRLARVSQYF
D gene: TRBD2; J gene: TRBJ2-7; V gene: TRBV27; clone size: few; CDR3 DNA: TGTGCCAGCAGTTGGACTAGCGGGAGTGGCAACGAGCAGTACTTC; CDR3 protein: CASSWTSGSGNEQYF
D gene: .; J gene: TRBJ2-2; V gene: TRBV5-1; clone size: .; CDR3 DNA: TGCGCCAGCAGCCTCATGACTCTACCGAACACCGGGGAGCTGTTTTTT; CDR3 protein: CASSLMTLPNTGELFF
D gene: TRBD1; J gene: TRBJ2-7; V gene: TRBV18; clone size: few; CDR3 DNA: TGTGCCAGTCGCGGACAGGGTAAAGACGAGCAGTACTTC; CDR3 protein: CASRGQGKDEQYF
D gene: .; J gene: TRBJ2-3; V gene: TRBV25-1; clone size: .; CDR3 DNA: TGTGCCAGCAGTGTGGGGACAAGCACAGATACGCAGTATTTT; CDR3 protein: CASSVGTSTDTQYF
D gene: .; J gene: TRBJ2-4; V gene: TRBV18; clone size: .; CDR3 DNA: TGTGCCAGCTCACCACCTAGCGGCCCCGTCATTCAGTACTTC; CDR3 protein: CASSPPSGPVIQYF
D gene: TRBD2; J gene: TRBJ2-3; V gene: TRBV5-6; clone size: .; CDR3 DNA: TGTGCCAGCAGCCTTTCACTAGCGGGGTACACAGATACGCAGTATTTT; CDR3 protein: CASSLSLAGYTDTQYF
D gene: .; J gene: TRBJ1-1; V gene: TRBV12-3/TRBV12-4; clone size: few; CDR3 DNA: TGTGCCAGCAGTTGGAATCAGGATGAAGCTTTCTTT; CDR3 protein: CASSWNQDEAFF